This section outlines one TCR beta chain sequence together with its context. Its antigen is not identified. This specimen comes from a study of immune evolution from preneoplasia to lung adenocarcinoma. Profiled with immunoSEQ multiplex PCR; TCRdb holds only in-frame clones, not every one. The data show fewer than 14,000 clones, roughly 84% seen once. Findings of the study overall: Normal lung had highest clonality; later lesions appeared denser, more diverse.

V lost 2 bases and J lost 6; bases outside the gene matches: 9. There are 16 residues in the CDR3. Germline CDR1 is SEHNR and CDR2 is FQNEAQ (reference sequence). The chain recombines TRBV7-9 with TRBJ2-7; TRBD1 agrees at 11 bases. The material sequenced was FFPE minimally invasive lung adenocarcinoma tissue. The sequence derives from a person between 65 and 79 years old with lung adenocarcinoma. CDR3 in amino acids: CASSLSLGQGAVEQYF. In DNA, the CDR3 is TGTGCCAGCAGCTTATCCCTCGGACAGGGGGCCGTCGAGCAGTACTTC.